The 13 T cell receptor beta chains reported below all come from one sample, sequenced in a study of brain metastases from non-small cell lung cancer. Sequencing was performed with immunoSEQ multiplex PCR; in TCRdb, only in-frame clones are kept and a portion is missing. The sample yields roughly 2,000 clones, 85% seen once. Sequencing was performed on tumor-adjacent normal tissue. These receptors were obtained from a donor at least 40 years old with non-small cell lung cancer.

This chain connects TRBV11-3 to TRBJ2-2, with TRBD2 matching over 8 bases. J lost 3 bases, V lost 5 bases, and 5 bases had no gene match. This CDR3 contains 15 residues. Germline CDR1 is SGHNT and CDR2 is YENEEA. CDR3: CASSAGGRDTGELFF. The CDR3 nucleotides are TGTGCCAGCAGCGCGGGGGGCCGGGACACCGGGGAGCTGTTTTTT.

The gene calls are TRBV28 and TRBJ2-3, with 9 bases that match TRBD2. The CDR3 runs 17 residues. The V gene end was trimmed by 3 bases and the J gene end by 3 bases; junction bases not matched to a gene: 10. Germline V lookup: CDR1 MDHEN, CDR2 SYDVKM. CDR3 DNA: TGTGCCAGCAGTTTGAGTAGCGGGGGCCGGGTGACAGATACGCAGTATTTT. Protein: CASSLSSGGRVTDTQYF.

The sample holds a few counts of this clone. The J gene is TRBJ1-1, the V gene TRBV5-1; TRBD1 matches at 10 bases. CDR1 SGHRS and CDR2 YFSETQ come from the germline V gene. CDR3 length: 14 residues. V was pared by 3 bases and J by 7 bases, with 6 bases of the junction left unmatched. CDR3 sequence: CASSCGQGGDEAFF. CDR3 nucleotides: TGCGCCAGCAGCTGTGGACAGGGGGGTGATGAAGCTTTCTTT.

This sequence joins TRBV19 and TRBJ2-1; unclear D gene. V lost 7 bases and J 4 bases, leaving 17 bases between the germline ends. Per germline, CDR1 LNHDA and CDR2 SQIVND (reference sequence). CDR3 size: 15 residues. The CDR3 reads CASTPKPQNYNEQFF. CDR3 nucleotides: TGTGCCAGTACCCCTAAACCCCAAAATTACAATGAGCAGTTCTTC.

This clone was seen a few times. V and J are TRBV2 and TRBJ2-1, with a tentative D call TRBD1 (5 bases). The ends were cut back, 2 bases at V and 7 bases at J, with 9 bases in the middle. The CDR3 has 13 residues. Germline assignment: CDR1 SNHLY and CDR2 FYNNEI. DNA for the CDR3: TGTGCCAGCAGTGAACAGGGAATGAATGAGCAGTTCTTC. This sequence encodes CASSEQGMNEQFF.

The chain couples TRBV5-5 to TRBJ1-1, with D perhaps matching TRBD1 (6 bases). The V gene lost 3 bases and the J gene lost 0 bases, with 9 bases spanning the gap. Germline CDR1 SGHKS, CDR2 YYEKEE (reference sequence). The CDR3 is made up of 14 amino acids. The CDR3 sequence is CASSWGAMNTEAFF. CDR3 nucleotides: TGTGCCAGCAGCTGGGGGGCAATGAACACTGAAGCTTTCTTT.

This chain links TRBV10-3 with TRBJ1-2; TRBD1 agrees at 7 bases. The CDR3 has 17 residues. V was pared by 2 bases and J by 6 bases, with 15 bases of the junction left unmatched. Per germline, CDR1 ENHRY and CDR2 SYGVKD. CDR3 sequence reads: CAISEETGRVGIDGYTF. The CDR3 nucleotides read TGTGCCATCAGTGAGGAGACAGGGAGAGTAGGTATCGATGGCTACACCTTC.

The CDR3 sequence is CASSSGPLYGYTF. Here the CDR3 DNA reads TGTGCCAGCAGTTCCGGACCACTCTATGGCTACACCTTC. V usage is TRBV27 and J usage is TRBJ1-2; D is unresolved. Trimming left V 4 bases short and J 4 bases short, with 10 bases between. CDR3 length equals 13 residues. CDR1 is MNHEY, CDR2 SMNVEV, per germline (reference sequence).

The chain carries TRBV28 and TRBJ2-3, with TRBD2 identical over 7 bases. Unmatched junction bases numbered 12, after V lost 4 bases and J lost 2 bases. There are 17 residues in the CDR3. Per the germline V gene, CDR1 is MDHEN and CDR2 is SYDVKM. The CDR3 is CASSSPFGLVDTDTQYF. In nucleotides, the CDR3 is TGTGCCAGCAGTTCACCATTCGGACTAGTGGACACAGATACGCAGTATTTT.

This clone was seen a handful of times. The chain employs TRBV6-2 or TRBV6-3 and TRBJ1-5, with 8 bases lining up with TRBD1. Germline trimming cut 4 bases from V and 2 bases from J; bases unmatched to any gene: 4. The CDR3 extends over 15 amino acids. Germline lookup yields CDR1 MNHEY and CDR2 SVGEGT. CDR3 residues: CASSSKQGGNQPQHF. CDR3 nucleotides: TGTGCCAGCAGTTCAAAACAGGGGGGCAATCAGCCCCAGCATTTT.

The chain links TRBV5-8 to TRBJ2-3; 8 bases are a match to TRBD2. From germline, CDR1 is SGHTS and CDR2 YDEGEE. The length of the CDR3 is 15 residues. V lost 5 bases, J lost 3 bases, and 8 bases stayed unmatched. The CDR3 coding sequence is TGTGCCAGCAGACCACTAGCGGCTGGGACAGATACGCAGTATTTT. It encodes CASRPLAAGTDTQYF. Based on the CDR3 plus reference TRBV5-8 and TRBJ2-3, the full variable domain is EAGVTQSPTHLIKTRGQQATLRCSPISGHTSVYWYQQALGLGLQFLLWYDEGEERNRGNFPPRFSGRQFPNYSSELNVNALELEDSALYLCASRPLAAGTDTQYFGPGTRLTVL.

This clone was detected once. The V call is TRBV28, the J call TRBJ1-6; D is undetermined. Germline values: CDR1 MDHEN, CDR2 SYDVKM. The germline V and J ends were trimmed by 8 bases and 0 bases, with 11 bases remaining between them. The CDR3 runs 15 residues. Here the CDR3 DNA reads TGTGCCAGCGGACTCGAGACCTCCTATAATTCACCCCTCCACTTT. Protein sequence: CASGLETSYNSPLHF.

This clone has only one observation. V is TRBV27 and J is TRBJ1-5, with D tentatively TRBD1 (6 bases). Germline CDR1 MNHEY, CDR2 SMNVEV (reference sequence). The V gene lost 2 bases and the J gene lost 5 bases, with 10 bases spanning the gap. CDR3 size: 14 residues. CDR3 in DNA: TGTGCCAGCAGTTTAAGGGAGGGGGATCAGCCCCAGCATTTT. It encodes CASSLREGDQPQHF.